Sequencing of this T cell receptor (beta chain) was carried out in a study of T cell repertoires in cytomegalovirus infection. TCRdb independently ran MiXCR on the reads; one entry per CDR3 protein. The sample gives 900,000 to 950,000 distinct CDR3 sequences, 30% to 40% of which show up once; over 13% is in the top ten. The CDR3 spans 15 residues. Remarks on this clonotype: Its antigen is undetermined. A read error may account for a junction end that differs from germline.

Sequencing used cultured CD8+ T cells from PBMCs, obtained from culture after CMV antigen stimulation. V and J are TRBV12-3 or TRBV12-4 and TRBJ2-7; D could derive from TRBD1 or TRBD2 (5 bases each). The sequence was collected from a human donor in good health (CMV status not recorded). Some clones in this sample may be carry-over from other donors' samples. The CDR3 DNA sequence: TGTGCCAGGAGTTTCCGGGACCTCCTGTCGGACGAGCAGTACTTC. Translated: CARSFRDLLSDEQYF.